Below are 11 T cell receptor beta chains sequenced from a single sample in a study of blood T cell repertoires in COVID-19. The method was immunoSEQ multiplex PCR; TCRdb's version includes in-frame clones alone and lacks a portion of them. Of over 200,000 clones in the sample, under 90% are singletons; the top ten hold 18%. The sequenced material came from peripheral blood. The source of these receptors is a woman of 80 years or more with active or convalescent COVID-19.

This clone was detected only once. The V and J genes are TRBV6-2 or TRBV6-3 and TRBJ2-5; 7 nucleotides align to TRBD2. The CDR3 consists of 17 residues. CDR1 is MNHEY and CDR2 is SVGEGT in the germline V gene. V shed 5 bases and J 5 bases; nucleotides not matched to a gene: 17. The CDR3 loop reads CASSPARLASIPETQYF. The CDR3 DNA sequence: TGTGCCAGCAGTCCAGCCCGACTAGCTTCGATCCCGGAGACCCAGTACTTC.

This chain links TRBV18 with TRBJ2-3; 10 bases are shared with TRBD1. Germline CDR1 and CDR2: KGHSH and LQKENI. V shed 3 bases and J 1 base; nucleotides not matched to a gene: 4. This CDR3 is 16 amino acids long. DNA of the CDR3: TGTGCCAGCTCACCGACCGGGACAGGGGGCACAGATACGCAGTATTTT. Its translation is CASSPTGTGGTDTQYF.

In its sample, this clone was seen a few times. CDR3 in DNA: TGTGCCAGCGAGGGCGCCCAGATGTCACCCCTCCACTTT. It translates to CASEGAQMSPLHF. This sequence joins TRBV28 and TRBJ1-6; D not certain. V lost 8 bases to trimming and J lost 10 bases, with 15 bases between them. Looked up from germline, CDR1 is MDHEN and CDR2 is SYDVKM. There are 13 residues in the CDR3.

CDR3 in DNA: TGTGCCAGCAGCTCAAGCGGGCGGGAGACCCAGTACTTC. It translates to CASSSSGRETQYF. The V gene is TRBV11-1, the J gene TRBJ2-5; weak D call: TRBD2 (6 bases). With 4 bases removed from V and 5 bases from J, the gap between germline ends came to 11 bases. Germline CDR1 SGHAT, CDR2 FQDESV (reference sequence). The CDR3 runs to 13 residues.

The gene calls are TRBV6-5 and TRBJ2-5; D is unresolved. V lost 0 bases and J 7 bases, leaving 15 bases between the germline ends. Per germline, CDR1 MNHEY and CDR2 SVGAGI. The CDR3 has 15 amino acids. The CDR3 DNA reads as TGTGCCAGCAGTTACTCTGGCACCCTGCCTGGGACCCAGTACTTC. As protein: CASSYSGTLPGTQYF.

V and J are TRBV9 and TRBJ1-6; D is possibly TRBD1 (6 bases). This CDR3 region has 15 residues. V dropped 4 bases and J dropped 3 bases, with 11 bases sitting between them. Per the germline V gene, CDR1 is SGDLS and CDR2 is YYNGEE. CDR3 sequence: CASSPRTDYNSPLHF. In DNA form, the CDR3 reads TGTGCCAGCAGCCCTCGGACAGACTATAATTCACCCCTCCACTTT.

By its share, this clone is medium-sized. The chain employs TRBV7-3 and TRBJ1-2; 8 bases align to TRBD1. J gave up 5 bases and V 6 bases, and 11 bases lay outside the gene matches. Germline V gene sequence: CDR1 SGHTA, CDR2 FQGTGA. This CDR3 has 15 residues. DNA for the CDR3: TGTGCCAGCAGTAAGGGACAGGACAGGGCTTATGGCTACACCTTC. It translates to CASSKGQDRAYGYTF. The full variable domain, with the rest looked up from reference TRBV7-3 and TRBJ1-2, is GAGVSQTPSNKVTEKGKYVELRCDPISGHTALYWYRQSLGQGPEFLIYFQGTGAADDSGLPNDRFFAVRPEGSVSTLKIQRTERGDSAVYLCASSKGQDRAYGYTFGSGTRLTVV.

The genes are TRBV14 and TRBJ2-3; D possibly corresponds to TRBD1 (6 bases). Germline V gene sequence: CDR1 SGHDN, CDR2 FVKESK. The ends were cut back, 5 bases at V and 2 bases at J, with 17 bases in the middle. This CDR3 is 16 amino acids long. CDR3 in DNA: TGTGCCAGCAGCAAACCGGGACACCTTTTCACAGATACGCAGTATTTT. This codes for CASSKPGHLFTDTQYF.

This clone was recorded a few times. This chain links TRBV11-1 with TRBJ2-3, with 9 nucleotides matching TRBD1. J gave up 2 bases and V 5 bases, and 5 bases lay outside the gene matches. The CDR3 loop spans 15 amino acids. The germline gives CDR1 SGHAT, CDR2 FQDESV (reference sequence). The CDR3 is CASSPGQGYTDTQYF. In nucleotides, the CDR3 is TGTGCCAGCAGCCCGGGACAGGGTTACACAGATACGCAGTATTTT.

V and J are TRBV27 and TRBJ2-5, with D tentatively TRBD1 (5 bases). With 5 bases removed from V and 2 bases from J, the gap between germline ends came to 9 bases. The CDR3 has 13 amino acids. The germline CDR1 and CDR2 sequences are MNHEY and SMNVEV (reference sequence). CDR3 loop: CASSIRVQETQYF. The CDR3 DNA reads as TGTGCCAGCAGTATCAGGGTTCAAGAGACCCAGTACTTC.

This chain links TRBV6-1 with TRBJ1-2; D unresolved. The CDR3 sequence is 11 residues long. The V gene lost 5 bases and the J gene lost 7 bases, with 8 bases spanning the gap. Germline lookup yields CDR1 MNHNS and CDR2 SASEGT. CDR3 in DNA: TGTGCCAGCAGTCAACAGTTTGGCTACACCTTC. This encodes CASSQQFGYTF.